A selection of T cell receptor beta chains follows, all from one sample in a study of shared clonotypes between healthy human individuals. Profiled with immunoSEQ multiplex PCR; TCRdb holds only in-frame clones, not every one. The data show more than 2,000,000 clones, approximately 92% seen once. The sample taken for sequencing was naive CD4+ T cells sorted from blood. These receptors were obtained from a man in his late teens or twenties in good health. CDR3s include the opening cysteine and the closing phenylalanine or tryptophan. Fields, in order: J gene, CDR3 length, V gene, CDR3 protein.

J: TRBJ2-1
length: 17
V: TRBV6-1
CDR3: CASSGPGTSGSYNEQFF

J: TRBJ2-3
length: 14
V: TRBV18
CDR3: CASSPPFSTDTQYF

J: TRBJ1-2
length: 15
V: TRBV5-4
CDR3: CASSPGAKPNYGYTF

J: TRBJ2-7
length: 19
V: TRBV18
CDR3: CASSHRSKLTGLATYEQYF

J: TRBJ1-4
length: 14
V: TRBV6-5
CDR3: CASSYSQGREKLFF

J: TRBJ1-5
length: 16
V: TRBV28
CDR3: CASSLSRGYSNQPQHF

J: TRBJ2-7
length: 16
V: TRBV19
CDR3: CASSAAGSLAGYEQYF

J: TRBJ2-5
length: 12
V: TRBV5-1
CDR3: CASSPPSETQYF

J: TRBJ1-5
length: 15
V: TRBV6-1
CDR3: CASSEARGNNQPQHF

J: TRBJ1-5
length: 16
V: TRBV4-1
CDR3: CASSQFTGGGNQPQHF

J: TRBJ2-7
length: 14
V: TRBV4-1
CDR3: CASSSLAGAYEQYF

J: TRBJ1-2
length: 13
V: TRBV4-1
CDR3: CASSQGFRYGYTF

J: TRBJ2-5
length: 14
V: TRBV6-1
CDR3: CASSADGAGETQYF

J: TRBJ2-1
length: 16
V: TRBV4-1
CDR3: CASSLTVAGGRNEQFF

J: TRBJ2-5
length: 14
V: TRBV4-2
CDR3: CASSQEGLRETQYF

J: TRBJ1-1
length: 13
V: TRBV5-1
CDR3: CASSLPGNTEAFF

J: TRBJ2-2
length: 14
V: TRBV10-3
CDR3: CAISDSGGPGELFF

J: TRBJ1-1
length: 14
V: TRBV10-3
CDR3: CAISDHWDNTEAFF

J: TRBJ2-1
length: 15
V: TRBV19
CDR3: CASSPRLARHNEQFF

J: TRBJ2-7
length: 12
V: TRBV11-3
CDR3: CASSLDSYEQYF

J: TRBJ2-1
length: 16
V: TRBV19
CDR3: CASSSGRGGSYNEQFF

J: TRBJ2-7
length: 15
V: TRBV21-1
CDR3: CASSKTSSISYEQYF

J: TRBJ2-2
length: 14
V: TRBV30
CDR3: CAWRSGGNTGELFF

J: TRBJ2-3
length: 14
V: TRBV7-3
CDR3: CASSPGTSTDTQYF

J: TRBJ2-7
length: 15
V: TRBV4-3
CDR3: CASSQGGGGPYEQYF

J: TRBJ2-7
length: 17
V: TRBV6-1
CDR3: CASSERLAGWSSYEQYF

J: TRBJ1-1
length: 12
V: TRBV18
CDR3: CASSPVEGEAFF

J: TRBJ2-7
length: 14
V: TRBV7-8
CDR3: CALGKGETSYEQYF

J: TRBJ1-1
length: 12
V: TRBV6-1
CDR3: CASITLNTEAFF

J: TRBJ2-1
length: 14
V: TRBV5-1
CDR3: CASRTSGDTNEQFF

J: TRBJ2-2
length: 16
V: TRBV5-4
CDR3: CASSFFASGSTGELFF

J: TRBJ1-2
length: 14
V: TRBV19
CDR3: CASSITGSALGYTF

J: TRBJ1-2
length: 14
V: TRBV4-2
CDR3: CASSQVGQGRGYTF

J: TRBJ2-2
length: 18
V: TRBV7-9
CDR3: CASSSFRSSGVTTGELFF

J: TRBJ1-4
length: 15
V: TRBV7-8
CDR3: CASSLVTFSHEKLFF

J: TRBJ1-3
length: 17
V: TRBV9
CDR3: CASSERGQGGIGNTIYF

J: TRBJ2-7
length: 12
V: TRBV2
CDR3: CASRGGSYEQYF

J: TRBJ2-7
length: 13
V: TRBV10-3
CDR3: CAIRSGVTYEQYF

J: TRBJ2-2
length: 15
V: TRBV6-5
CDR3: CASSSAQGAIGELFF

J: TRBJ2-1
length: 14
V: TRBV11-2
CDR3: CASTEGNSYNEQFF

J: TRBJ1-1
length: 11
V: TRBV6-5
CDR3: CASLRGTEAFF

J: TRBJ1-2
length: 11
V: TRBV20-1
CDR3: CSAQDRGGYTF

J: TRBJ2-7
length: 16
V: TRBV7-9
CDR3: CASSPPRDRESYEQYF

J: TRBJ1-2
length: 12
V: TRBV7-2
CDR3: CASSLDWDGYTF

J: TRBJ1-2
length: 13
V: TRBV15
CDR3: CATSRDVGGGYTF

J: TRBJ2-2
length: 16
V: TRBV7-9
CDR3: CASSSRNREGPGELFF

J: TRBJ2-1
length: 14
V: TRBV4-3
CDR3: CASSQDRGFDEQFF

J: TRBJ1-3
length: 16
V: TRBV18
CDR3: CASSPTTGGSGNTIYF

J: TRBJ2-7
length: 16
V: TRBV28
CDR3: CASSSTGTGGPYEQYF

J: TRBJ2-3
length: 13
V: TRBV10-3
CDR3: CAIRTGGTDTQYF

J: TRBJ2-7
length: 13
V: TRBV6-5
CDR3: CASSQGNSYEQYF